A single sample is the source of the 18 T cell receptor beta chains below, sequenced in a study of blood T cell repertoires in COVID-19. Measured with immunoSEQ multiplex PCR; TCRdb has only the in-frame clones, and not every one. The sample has about 330,000 clones, about 90% seen once. The sample was PBMCs or T cells enriched from blood (not recorded which). The receptor source for this set is a woman in her 30s who had recovered from COVID-19.

The chain combines TRBV28 with TRBJ1-5; no definite D call. The CDR3 sequence is 13 residues long. The V gene's germline CDR1 is MDHEN and CDR2 SYDVKM. Deletions cut 4 bases from V and 4 bases from J, with 8 bases between. CDR3: CASSSSPNQPQHF. CDR3 in DNA: TGTGCCAGCAGTTCGAGCCCGAATCAGCCCCAGCATTTT.

This clone occurred once. The chain joins TRBV10-3 to TRBJ1-4; the D is unclear. The CDR3 runs 15 residues. The V end was cut by 3 bases, the J end by 10 bases, with 18 bases between. Germline CDR1 ENHRY, CDR2 SYGVKD. The CDR3 loop reads CAISDPSSPGAKLFF. The CDR3 DNA reads as TGTGCCATCAGTGACCCGTCCTCCCCGGGTGCAAAACTGTTTTTT.

The chain links TRBV14 to TRBJ2-7, with D tentatively TRBD1 (6 bases). This CDR3 region has 13 residues. The germline V gene has CDR1 SGHDN and CDR2 FVKESK. V lost 8 bases and J 3 bases, leaving 14 bases between the germline ends. Here the CDR3 reads CASLRGTGYEQYF. CDR3 nucleotides: TGTGCCAGCCTCAGGGGTACGGGCTACGAGCAGTACTTC.

The rearrangement uses TRBV5-1 and TRBJ1-1; D call uncertain. V was trimmed by 2 bases and J by 3 bases, leaving 11 bases between them. This CDR3 comprises 14 residues. Germline loops: CDR1 SGHRS, CDR2 YFSETQ. The chain's CDR3 is CASSFHPGDTEAFF. The CDR3 coding sequence is TGCGCCAGCAGCTTTCACCCCGGAGACACTGAAGCTTTCTTT. The entire variable domain, with the rest obtained from reference TRBV5-1 and TRBJ1-1, is as follows: KAGVTQTPRYLIKTRGQQVTLSCSPISGHRSVSWYQQTPGQGLQFLFEYFSETQRNKGNFPGRFSGRQFSNSRSEMNVSTLELGDSALYLCASSFHPGDTEAFFGQGTRLTVV.

This clone was seen only a few times. V gene TRBV19 combines with J gene TRBJ1-2; D not certain. The ends were cut back, 7 bases at V and 2 bases at J, with 11 bases in the middle. CDR3 length equals 13 residues. Looked up from germline, CDR1 is LNHDA and CDR2 is SQIVND (reference sequence). The CDR3 nucleotides are TGTGCCAGTACTAGAGGTATAAACTATGGCTACACCTTC. It specifies CASTRGINYGYTF.

The chain recombines TRBV3-1 (or the pseudogene TRBV3-2) with TRBJ2-5, with a tentative D call TRBD2 (6 bases). V was trimmed by 7 bases and J by 5 bases, leaving 29 bases between them. CDR3 length equals 18 residues. CDR1 and CDR2 (germline): LGHDT, YNNKEL (reference sequence). The CDR3 DNA reads TGTGCCAGCACCCCCATTTGGGATCCGGCGGGGCCGCCCGAGACCCAGTACTTC. This translates into CASTPIWDPAGPPETQYF.

The J gene is TRBJ2-1, the V gene TRBV5-4; TRBD2 might be the D (7 bases). Trimming left V 2 bases short and J 6 bases short, with 15 bases between. The germline V gene has CDR1 SGHNT and CDR2 YYREEE (reference sequence). The CDR3 is 15 residues long. CDR3 residues: CASSLTGGGLNEQFF. The CDR3 DNA follows: TGTGCCAGCAGCTTAACAGGCGGGGGCCTCAATGAGCAGTTCTTC.

V usage is TRBV6-5 and J usage is TRBJ1-1; TRBD1 is a possible D gene (5 bases). The germline V gene encodes CDR1 MNHEY and CDR2 SVGAGI. The CDR3 length is 14 residues. The germline V and J ends were trimmed by 6 bases and 7 bases, with 18 bases remaining between them. CDR3 region: CASRPKGDLDEAFF. DNA of the CDR3: TGTGCCAGCAGGCCAAAAGGGGATCTGGATGAAGCTTTCTTT.

V is TRBV20-1 and J is TRBJ1-2; D perhaps matches TRBD1 (5 bases). Germline values: CDR1 DFQATT, CDR2 SNEGSKA (reference sequence). The CDR3 totals 12 residues. Trimming took 3 bases from V and 8 from J, leaving 13 bases between them. CDR3 sequence reads: CSASRGRGGYTF. The CDR3 nucleotides are TGCAGTGCTAGTAGGGGCCGAGGAGGCTACACCTTC.

The chain is built from TRBV25-1 and TRBJ1-2; 8 positions agree with TRBD1. The CDR3 is made up of 16 amino acids. Trimming removed 4 bases from V and 2 bases from J; junction bases left unmatched: 9. Germline CDR1 reads MGHDK; CDR2 reads SYGVNS. The DNA of the CDR3 is TGTGCCAGCAGTGCAGTTACCAGGACAGGGAACTATGGCTACACCTTC. Translating it yields CASSAVTRTGNYGYTF.

This chain joins TRBV3-1 (or the pseudogene TRBV3-2) and TRBJ1-1; D unresolved. Trimming pared 3 bases from V and 1 base from J, leaving 6 bases between. This CDR3 has 13 amino acids. The germline gives CDR1 LGHDT, CDR2 YNNKEL (reference sequence). CDR3 nucleotide sequence: TGTGCCAGCAGCCAGAGGTCGAACACTGAAGCTTTCTTT. Translation gives CASSQRSNTEAFF.

V is TRBV11-2 and J is TRBJ2-5; D unclear. The CDR3 has 11 residues. CDR1 SGHAT and CDR2 FQNNGV come from the germline V gene. The V end was cut by 4 bases, the J end by 5 bases, with 5 bases between. CDR3 residues: CASSSLETQYF. The CDR3 DNA is TGTGCCAGCAGCTCTTTGGAGACCCAGTACTTC.

CDR3 sequence (DNA): TGTGCCAGTAGTATAGATGGCGGGATCGAGCAGTACTTC. Translated: CASSIDGGIEQYF. The J gene is TRBJ2-7, the V gene TRBV19; weak D call: TRBD2 (6 bases). Germline V gene lookup returns CDR1 LNHDA and CDR2 SQIVND (reference sequence). Trimming left V 0 bases short and J 6 bases short, with 9 bases between. This CDR3 has 13 amino acids.

This chain links TRBV28 with TRBJ2-4; 9 nucleotides agree with TRBD2. The CDR3 sequence is 18 residues long. Germline V gives CDR1 MDHEN, CDR2 SYDVKM. V lost 2 bases, J lost 0 bases, and 8 bases stayed unmatched. The CDR3 protein is CASSLRLAGTRAKNIQYF. CDR3 bases: TGTGCCAGCAGTTTAAGGCTAGCGGGGACCCGAGCCAAAAACATTCAGTACTTC.

The chain carries TRBV25-1 and TRBJ1-2, with 9 bases that match TRBD1. Per germline, CDR1 MGHDK and CDR2 SYGVNS. This CDR3 has 14 amino acids. Unmatched junction bases numbered 12, after V lost 8 bases and J lost 8 bases. The CDR3 here is CASGAGTGIVGYTF. CDR3 nucleotide sequence: TGTGCCAGCGGAGCCGGGACAGGGATTGTGGGCTACACCTTC.

The CDR3 bases are TGTGCCAGCAGCTCGCCCCTCACAGGGGGGTCGTACAATGAGCAGTTCTTC. This codes for CASSSPLTGGSYNEQFF. The rearrangement links TRBV11-2 to TRBJ2-1; 8 nucleotides line up with TRBD1. Germline V lookup: CDR1 SGHAT, CDR2 FQNNGV. The CDR3 sequence is 17 residues long. V dropped 4 bases and J dropped 4; count of bases not matched to a gene: 12.

CDR3 sequence (DNA): TGTGCCAGCACGGCGACAGGGTTGGAGACCCAGTACTTC. It codes for CASTATGLETQYF. V and J are TRBV5-4 and TRBJ2-5; the match to TRBD1 covers 7 bases. V lost 6 bases, J lost 5 bases, and 7 bases stayed unmatched. The CDR3 is 13 residues long. Germline V lookup: CDR1 SGHNT, CDR2 YYREEE (reference sequence). Full variable domain (rest looked up from reference TRBV5-4 and TRBJ2-5): ETGVTQSPTHLIKTRGQQVTLRCSSQSGHNTVSWYQQALGQGPQFIFQYYREEENGRGNFPPRFSGLQFPNYSSELNVNALELDDSALYLCASTATGLETQYFGPGTRLLVL.

The chain joins TRBV9 to TRBJ2-3; D is perhaps TRBD2 (5 bases). Germline CDR1 is SGDLS and CDR2 is YYNGEE. Trimming pared 0 bases from V and 2 bases from J, leaving 13 bases between. The CDR3 has 16 residues. The CDR3 DNA sequence: TGTGCCAGCAGCGTAGCTAGTCTAGCCTTCACAGATACGCAGTATTTT. Translating gives CASSVASLAFTDTQYF.